This TCR beta chain was identified during a study of shared clonotypes between healthy human individuals. Produced via immunoSEQ multiplex PCR; TCRdb's table is partial and in-frame only. The sample records around 510,000 clones, more than 95% being singletons. The specimen sequenced was naive CD4+ T cells sorted from blood. Subset indicated: CD45RA+ positively selected. This TCR derives from a woman younger than 45 in good health.

CDR3 nucleotide sequence: TGTGCCAGCAGCTTTACTATTGTGCAGGGCCGGATGGGCTACACCTTC. Amino acids: CASSFTIVQGRMGYTF. The V and J genes are TRBV5-8 and TRBJ1-2; TRBD1 is a possible D gene (5 bases). The germline CDR1 and CDR2 sequences are SGHTS and YDEGEE. The CDR3 loop spans 16 amino acids. The ends were cut back, 2 bases at V and 8 bases at J, with 22 bases in the middle.